This T cell receptor (beta chain) was captured in a study of blood T cell repertoires in COVID-19. Assay: immunoSEQ multiplex PCR; the TCRdb copy retains only in-frame clones and omits some. This table holds approximately 49,000 clones, approximately 84% found once. The germline V gene has CDR1 WNHNN and CDR2 SYGVQD (reference sequence). Trimming cost V 10 bases and J 2 bases; bases outside gene matches: 4. This CDR3 contains 13 residues. This sequence originates from a man in his fifties or sixties with acute or convalescent COVID-19. The rearrangement joins TRBV10-1 to TRBJ2-3, with 9 bases lining up with TRBD2. Sequenced input: peripheral blood. CDR3 amino acids: CATQREDTDTQYF. The CDR3 DNA is TGCGCCACTCAGCGGGAGGACACAGATACGCAGTATTTT.